Below are 8 T cell receptor beta chains sequenced from a single sample in a study of spatial heterogeneity in lung cancer. The time point here: sample taken at primary tumor resection. Sequencing of whole RNA from tumor, nontumor lung or frozen PBMC involved no sorting. TCRdb redid the calling of the 5' RACE reads with MiXCR, one entry per CDR3 protein. The sample contains around 2,800 distinct CDR3 sequences, roughly 9% of which appear only once. The input for sequencing was normal lung tissue next to the tumor, taken at surgery. The receptors here all came from a male donor with early-stage non-small cell lung cancer.

By sample fraction, this clonotype is medium-sized. A library made for alpha chains picked up this beta chain off target, so its size means little. The chain couples TRBV28 to TRBJ2-7; a weak D match, TRBD1 (5 bases). Germline V gives CDR1 MDHEN, CDR2 SYDVKM. The CDR3 loop spans 11 amino acids. V gave up 6 bases and J gave up 3 bases, with 6 bases separating them. As DNA, the CDR3 is TGTGCCAGCAGGGACATCTACGAGCAGTACTTC. It codes for CASRDIYEQYF.

This clonotype is labeled medium-sized (0.01 to 0.1%). This beta chain was picked up by a library intended for alpha chains and is off target, so its count carries little meaning. The V gene is TRBV2, the J gene TRBJ1-1; TRBD1 aligns across 10 bases. The junction had 13 bases not matched to a gene; V was cut back by 8 bases and J by 13 bases. Germline V gives CDR1 SNHLY, CDR2 FYNNEI. The CDR3 totals 13 residues. The CDR3 DNA reads as TGTGCCAGCCCGAGGGAGGACAGGGGGACGGTTTTCTTT. Translation gives CASPREDRGTVFF.

This clonotype has a count of ten or more. In this CDR3 the conserved last residue, phenylalanine or tryptophan, is missing, so a read error is likely. The limits of the CDR3 on the DNA are not certain, so only TCRdb's listed CDR3 is given. A library made for alpha chains picked up this beta chain off target, so its size means little. The genes are TRBV6-5 and TRBJ1-2; no check of the table's D call, TRBD1, against the DNA was made. Germline V gives CDR1 MNHEY, CDR2 SVGAGI. The CDR3 adds up to 11 amino acids, both ends counted. CDR3 sequence: CASSFRARQAI.

The sample holds many counts of this clonotype. In a library made to pick up alpha chains, this beta chain is a stray read with a size that means little. The rearrangement uses TRBV20-1 and TRBJ2-2, with D unclear. CDR1 is DFQATT and CDR2 is SNEGSKA in the germline V gene (reference sequence). The CDR3 consists of 13 residues. This CDR3 is CSAGDPNTGELFF. Written as DNA, the CDR3 is TGCAGCGCAGGAGACCCGAACACCGGGGAGCTGTTTTTT.

This clonotype is judged medium-sized. This beta chain lies outside the target of a library built for alpha chains; its clone size means little. The chain joins TRBV9 to TRBJ2-1, with TRBD1 identical over 8 bases. V shed 3 bases, J shed 0 bases, and the junction held 5 bases outside the gene matches. The germline gives CDR1 SGDLS, CDR2 YYNGEE. The CDR3 runs to 16 residues. The CDR3 here is CASSAPTGDSYNEQFF. The DNA of the CDR3 is TGTGCCAGCAGCGCTCCGACAGGGGACTCCTACAATGAGCAGTTCTTC.

This clonotype is termed medium-sized. Within a library made for alpha chains, this beta chain is off target, and its count is uninformative. The CDR3 protein is CASSVVGGGADTQYF. The CDR3 bases are TGTGCCAGCAGCGTAGTTGGGGGAGGGGCAGATACGCAGTATTTT. V and J are TRBV9 and TRBJ2-3, with TRBD2 matching 7 bases. The CDR3 loop spans 15 amino acids. Trimming at V came to 0 bases and at J to 4 bases, leaving 5 bases not matched to a gene. Germline V gene lookup returns CDR1 SGDLS and CDR2 YYNGEE.

By its share, this clonotype is medium-sized. This beta chain represents an off-target read in a library built for alpha chains; its size is of limited meaning. V is TRBV3-1 and J is TRBJ1-1; D is undetermined. Germline-derived CDR1 and CDR2 are LGHDT and YNNKEL (reference sequence). The CDR3 runs 12 residues. V shed 2 bases and J shed 1 base, with 2 bases lying between them. Here the CDR3 DNA reads TGTGCCAGCAGCCAACGGAACACTGAAGCTTTCTTT. As protein: CASSQRNTEAFF.

Ten or more counts support this clonotype. This beta chain is a stray sequence in a library constructed for alpha chains; its clone size is not meaningful. The V gene is TRBV5-1, the J gene TRBJ2-1, with D perhaps matching TRBD1 (6 bases). Germline V gene data show CDR1 as SGHRS and CDR2 as YFSETQ. The CDR3 extends over 15 amino acids. V was trimmed by 9 bases and J by 4 bases, leaving 20 bases between them. In DNA, the CDR3 is TGCGCCACCAAGAAAGTCCCAGGGGATTACAATGAGCAGTTCTTC. Its protein is CATKKVPGDYNEQFF.